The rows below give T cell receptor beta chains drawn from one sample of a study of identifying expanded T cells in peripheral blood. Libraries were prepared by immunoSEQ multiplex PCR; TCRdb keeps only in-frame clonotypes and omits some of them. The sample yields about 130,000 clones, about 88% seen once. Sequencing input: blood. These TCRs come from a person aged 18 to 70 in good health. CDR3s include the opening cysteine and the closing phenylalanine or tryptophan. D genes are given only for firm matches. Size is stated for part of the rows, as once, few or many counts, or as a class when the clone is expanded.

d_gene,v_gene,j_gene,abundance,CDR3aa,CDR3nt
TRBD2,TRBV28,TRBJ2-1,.,CASSGTSGGHNEQFF,TGTGCCAGCAGTGGGACTAGCGGGGGGCACAATGAGCAGTTCTTC
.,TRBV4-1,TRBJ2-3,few,CASSLQADTQYF,TGCGCCAGCAGCCTACAGGCAGATACGCAGTATTTT
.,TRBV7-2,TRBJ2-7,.,CASSFQANEQYF,TGTGCCAGCAGCTTCCAGGCGAACGAGCAGTACTTC
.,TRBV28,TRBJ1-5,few,CASSWRPQHF,TGTGCCAGCAGTTGGAGGCCCCAGCATTTT
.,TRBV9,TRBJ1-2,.,CASSVAGPSNYGYTF,TGTGCCAGCAGCGTAGCTGGACCTTCCAACTATGGCTACACCTTC
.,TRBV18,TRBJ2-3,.,CASSPPGEAANTQYF,TGTGCCAGCTCACCACCGGGAGAAGCCGCAAATACGCAGTATTTT
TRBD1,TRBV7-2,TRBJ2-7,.,CASSQGQEPYEQYF,TGTGCCAGCAGCCAGGGACAGGAGCCCTACGAGCAGTACTTC
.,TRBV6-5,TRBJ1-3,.,CASTRQLSGNTIYF,TGTGCCAGCACCCGACAGCTCTCTGGAAACACCATATATTTT
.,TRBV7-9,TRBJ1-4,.,CASRRKDREKLFF,TGTGCCAGCCGACGAAAAGACAGGGAAAAACTGTTTTTT
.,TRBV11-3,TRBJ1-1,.,CASSLVSGTEAFF,TGTGCCAGCAGCTTAGTTTCGGGCACTGAAGCTTTCTTT
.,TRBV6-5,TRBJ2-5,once,CATGDGLETQYF,TGTGCCACTGGGGACGGCTTGGAGACCCAGTACTTC
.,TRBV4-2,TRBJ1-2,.,CASSQETGSNYGYTF,TGTGCCAGCAGCCAAGAGACAGGTTCGAACTATGGCTACACCTTC
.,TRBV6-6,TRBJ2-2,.,CASSYSVGDTGELFF,TGTGCCAGCAGTTACTCGGTAGGAGACACCGGGGAGCTGTTTTTT
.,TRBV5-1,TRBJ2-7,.,CASSLRELGYEQYF,TGCGCCAGCAGCTTGCGGGAACTGGGGTACGAGCAGTACTTC
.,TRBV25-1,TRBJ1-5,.,CASSDYSNQPQHF,TGTGCCAGCAGTGACTATAGCAATCAGCCCCAGCATTTT
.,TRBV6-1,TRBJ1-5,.,CASSGSAAYSNQPQHF,TGTGCCAGCAGTGGGTCGGCAGCTTATAGCAATCAGCCCCAGCATTTT
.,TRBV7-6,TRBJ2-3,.,CASSLGIQGGNSDTQYF,TGTGCCAGCAGCTTAGGCATTCAGGGGGGTAATTCAGATACGCAGTATTTT
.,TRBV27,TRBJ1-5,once,CASSLSWTANQPQHF,TGTGCCAGCAGTTTATCATGGACAGCCAATCAGCCCCAGCATTTT
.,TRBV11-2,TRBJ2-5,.,CASSLDRETQYF,TGTGCCAGCAGCTTAGATAGAGAGACCCAGTACTTC
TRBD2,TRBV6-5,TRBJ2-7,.,CASGPGGPRTYEQYF,TGTGCCAGCGGCCCGGGAGGGCCCCGGACCTACGAGCAGTACTTC
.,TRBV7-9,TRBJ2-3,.,CASSLMGTDTQYF,TGTGCCAGCAGCTTAATGGGCACAGATACGCAGTATTTT
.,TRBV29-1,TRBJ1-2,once,CSVEEGLVSDYGYTF,TGCAGCGTTGAAGAGGGCCTGGTCAGCGATTATGGCTACACCTTC